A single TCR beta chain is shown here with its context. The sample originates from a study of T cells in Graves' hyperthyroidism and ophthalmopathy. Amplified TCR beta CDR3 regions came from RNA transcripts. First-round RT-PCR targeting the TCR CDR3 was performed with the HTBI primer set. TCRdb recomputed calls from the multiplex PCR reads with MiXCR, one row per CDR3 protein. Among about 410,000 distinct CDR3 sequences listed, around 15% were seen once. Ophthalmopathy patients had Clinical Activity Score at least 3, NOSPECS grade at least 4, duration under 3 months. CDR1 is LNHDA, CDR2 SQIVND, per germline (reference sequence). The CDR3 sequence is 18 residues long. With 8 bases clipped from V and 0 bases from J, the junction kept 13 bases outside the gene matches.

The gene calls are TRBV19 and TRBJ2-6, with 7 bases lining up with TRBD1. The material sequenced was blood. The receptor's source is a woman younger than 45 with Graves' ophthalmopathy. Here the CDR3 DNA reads TGTGCCAGTCAAAGAGGGGACAGCCAAATCTCTGGGGCCAACGTCCTGACTTTC. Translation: CASQRGDSQISGANVLTF.